Following are 19 T cell receptor beta chains from one sample sequenced in a study of cytomegalovirus exposure and HLA in healthy donors. The primer mix had 60 Vbeta and 13 Jbeta primers. The table came from immunoSEQ multiplex PCR; TCRdb's copy has only in-frame clones and leaves some out. The sample holds about 170,000 clones. The source material was PBMCs. The source is a woman aged 60-75 years in good health and CMV-seronegative.

J is TRBJ2-1 and V is TRBV27, with a tentative D call TRBD2 (6 bases). This CDR3 is built from 16 residues. Germline lookup yields CDR1 MNHEY and CDR2 SMNVEV (reference sequence). Trimming took off 6 bases at V and 0 bases at J, with 15 bases between the two ends. CDR3 region: CASRLRDSSSYNEQFF. CDR3 bases: TGTGCCAGCAGGCTCCGGGACTCGAGCTCCTACAATGAGCAGTTCTTC.

J is TRBJ2-5 and V is TRBV7-3, with a possible D match to TRBD2 (6 bases). Deletions cut 4 bases from V and 1 base from J, with 7 bases between. The V gene's germline CDR1 is SGHTA and CDR2 FQGTGA. The length of the CDR3 is 13 residues. The CDR3 bases are TGTGCCAGCAGCTCACTAGCCCAAGAGACCCAGTACTTC. Translating it yields CASSSLAQETQYF. The full variable domain, its missing parts supplied by reference TRBV7-3 and TRBJ2-5, is GAGVSQTPSNKVTEKGKYVELRCDPISGHTALYWYRQSLGQGPEFLIYFQGTGAADDSGLPNDRFFAVRPEGSVSTLKIQRTERGDSAVYLCASSSLAQETQYFGPGTRLLVL.

This chain joins TRBV30 and TRBJ2-7; TRBD2 agrees at 9 bases. V shed 5 bases and J 3 bases; nucleotides not matched to a gene: 5. Germline CDR1 and CDR2: GTSNPN and SVGIG (reference sequence). This CDR3 region has 13 residues. The CDR3 DNA reads TGTGCCTGGGGGACTAGCCCTTACTACGAGCAGTACTTC. It yields the protein CAWGTSPYYEQYF.

V is TRBV11-1 and J is TRBJ2-5; D remains ambiguous. The CDR3 totals 11 residues. V lost 3 bases, J lost 7 bases, and 6 bases lay in between. Germline values: CDR1 SGHAT, CDR2 FQDESV (reference sequence). In DNA, the CDR3 is TGTGCCAGCAGCTTCGGTACGACCCAGTACTTC. Its protein is CASSFGTTQYF.

The J gene is TRBJ2-7, the V gene TRBV6-1; 7 nucleotides match TRBD2. The J segment lost 2 bases and the V segment lost 3 bases, leaving 4 bases of the junction unmatched. CDR1 and CDR2 (germline): MNHNS, SASEGT. The CDR3 is made up of 14 amino acids. CDR3 sequence: CASSEAGAPYEQYF. The CDR3 DNA reads TGTGCCAGCAGTGAGGCGGGAGCCCCCTACGAGCAGTACTTC.

The rearrangement links TRBV7-8 to TRBJ2-7; maybe TRBD2 (6 bases). CDR1 and CDR2 (germline): SGHVS, FQNEAQ. The CDR3 runs 14 residues. Trimming took 5 bases from V and 0 from J, leaving 11 bases between them. Here the CDR3 DNA reads TGTGCCAGCAGCCTCCAACTAGCCTCCTACGAGCAGTACTTC. It is translated as CASSLQLASYEQYF. The whole variable domain, remainder taken from reference TRBV7-8 and TRBJ2-7, is GAGVSQSPRYKVAKRGQDVALRCDPISGHVSLFWYQQALGQGPEFLTYFQNEAQLDKSGLPSDRFFAERPEGSVSTLKIQRTQQEDSAVYLCASSLQLASYEQYFGPGTRLTVT.

The CDR3 loop is CASRAGTSGAGEQFF. CDR3 DNA: TGTGCCAGCAGGGCCGGGACTAGCGGGGCCGGTGAGCAGTTCTTC. This sequence joins TRBV6-6 and TRBJ2-1; 13 bases align to TRBD2. This CDR3 contains 15 residues. Germline V lookup: CDR1 MNHNY, CDR2 SVGAGI (reference sequence). Trimming took 6 bases from V and 9 from J; bases not matched to a gene: 8.

V gene TRBV7-2 combines with J gene TRBJ2-7; 8 bases fit TRBD1. Germline trimming cut 4 bases from V and 3 bases from J; bases unmatched to any gene: 8. Germline values: CDR1 SGHTA, CDR2 FQGNSA. This CDR3 region has 15 residues. Here the CDR3 reads CASSSTGGPYYEQYF. CDR3 bases: TGTGCCAGCAGCTCAACAGGGGGTCCCTACTACGAGCAGTACTTC.

The CDR3 is CASSYQGIYGYTF. CDR3 coding DNA: TGTGCCAGCAGCTATCAGGGGATCTATGGCTACACCTTC. The chain joins TRBV6-1 to TRBJ1-2; weak D call: TRBD1 (6 bases). V was trimmed by 6 bases and J by 4 bases, leaving 12 bases between them. CDR3 length: 13 residues. Germline CDR1 is MNHNS and CDR2 is SASEGT.

This chain joins TRBV28 and TRBJ2-4; D ambiguous. V lost 3 bases and J 0 bases, leaving 6 bases between the germline ends. The CDR3 is 14 amino acids. Per germline, CDR1 MDHEN and CDR2 SYDVKM. As DNA, the CDR3 is TGTGCCAGCAGTTTTTATAAAGCCAAAAACATTCAGTACTTC. This sequence encodes CASSFYKAKNIQYF. Drawing the rest from reference TRBV28 and TRBJ2-4, the complete variable domain is DVKVTQSSRYLVKRTGEKVFLECVQDMDHENMFWYRQDPGLGLRLIYFSYDVKMKEKGDIPEGYSVSREKKERFSLILESASTNQTSMYLCASSFYKAKNIQYFGAGTRLSVL.

The chain carries TRBV7-8 and TRBJ1-2, with D possibly TRBD1 on 5 matching bases. CDR1 SGHVS and CDR2 FQNEAQ come from the germline V gene. V lost 5 bases, J lost 5 bases, and 15 bases lay in between. CDR3 length equals 14 residues. In nucleotides, the CDR3 is TGTGCCAGCAGCCCTAAGGTCAGGGAATATGGCTACACCTTC. It codes for CASSPKVREYGYTF. Filled out from reference TRBV7-8 and TRBJ1-2, the complete variable domain reads GAGVSQSPRYKVAKRGQDVALRCDPISGHVSLFWYQQALGQGPEFLTYFQNEAQLDKSGLPSDRFFAERPEGSVSTLKIQRTQQEDSAVYLCASSPKVREYGYTFGSGTRLTVV.

The chain uses TRBV7-9 and TRBJ2-7; maybe TRBD2 (6 bases). Trimming took off 6 bases at V and 5 bases at J, with 20 bases between the two ends. Germline assignment: CDR1 SEHNR and CDR2 FQNEAQ (reference sequence). This CDR3 region has 15 residues. CDR3 protein: CASRQLGLAPNEQYF. The CDR3, as DNA: TGTGCCAGCAGACAACTGGGACTTGCCCCCAACGAGCAGTACTTC.

The chain carries TRBV5-4 and TRBJ1-2; D gene ambiguous. Trimming took 3 bases from V and 3 from J, leaving 9 bases between them. CDR1 is SGHNT, CDR2 YYREEE, per germline (reference sequence). The CDR3 is 13 amino acids. Here the CDR3 reads CASSSLRDYGYTF. The CDR3 DNA reads as TGTGCCAGCAGCTCCTTGAGGGACTATGGCTACACCTTC.

V gene TRBV29-1 combines with J gene TRBJ1-4, with no clear D. The V end lost 5 bases, the J end lost 5 bases, and 12 bases lay between the germline ends. Germline CDR1 is SQVTM and CDR2 is ANQGSEA. The CDR3 totals 13 residues. CDR3 DNA: TGCAGCGTTAAGGCAGGAGGGAATGAAAAACTGTTTTTT. It is translated as CSVKAGGNEKLFF.

This sequence joins TRBV15 and TRBJ2-3, with 9 bases that match TRBD2. The CDR3 is made up of 15 amino acids. Losses at the gene ends were 0 bases for V and 5 bases for J; bases not matched to a gene: 3. CDR1 LNHNV and CDR2 YYDKDF come from the germline V gene (reference sequence). In DNA form, the CDR3 reads TGTGCCACCAGCAGAGAGGATAGCGGGGGAGATACGCAGTATTTT. This sequence encodes CATSREDSGGDTQYF.

The V gene is TRBV6-5, the J gene TRBJ1-5, with 11 bases aligning to TRBD1. CDR3 size: 15 residues. V gave up 6 bases and J gave up 5 bases; unmatched junction bases: 6. CDR1 is MNHEY and CDR2 is SVGAGI in the germline V gene. The CDR3 bases are TGTGCCAGCAGAAGGACAGGGGGCCGGTATCAGCCCCAGCATTTT. It specifies CASRRTGGRYQPQHF.

This rearrangement joins TRBV9 to TRBJ1-3; TRBD1 matches 7 bases. V was clipped by 4 bases and J by 8 bases; unmatched bases: 9. Germline assignment: CDR1 SGDLS and CDR2 YYNGEE. The CDR3 length is 14 residues. CDR3 amino acids: CASSPGGSGDTIYF. CDR3 coding DNA: TGTGCCAGCAGCCCAGGGGGTAGCGGCGACACCATATATTTT.

The genes are TRBV19 and TRBJ2-1, with 8 bases that match TRBD1. From germline, CDR1 is LNHDA and CDR2 SQIVND (reference sequence). CDR3 length: 14 residues. The ends lost 6 bases at V and 2 bases at J; junction bases unmatched: 3. Here the CDR3 reads CASREGQAYNEQFF. The CDR3 DNA follows: TGTGCCAGTAGAGAGGGACAGGCCTACAATGAGCAGTTCTTC.

The chain recombines TRBV6-5 with TRBJ2-1, with 8 bases fitting TRBD1. The CDR3 consists of 15 residues. V shed 6 bases, J shed 8 bases, and the junction held 12 bases outside the gene matches. The germline V gene encodes CDR1 MNHEY and CDR2 SVGAGI. CDR3 bases: TGTGCCAGCAGCCCAGGACAGGGCGGCATCGATGAGCAGTTCTTC. Amino acid sequence: CASSPGQGGIDEQFF.